This T cell receptor (beta chain) was sequenced for a study of cytomegalovirus exposure and HLA in healthy donors. Study summary: Counted in an early data release were about 86 million unique TCRs from HLA-typed donors.

V lost 4 bases and J 7 bases, leaving 13 bases between the germline ends. Germline CDR1 MGHRA, CDR2 YSYEKL. The CDR3 runs 13 residues. Study-level results: The study labeled 164 TCR beta chains cytomegalovirus-associated.

The PCR made use of 60 Vbeta and 13 Jbeta primers. Assay used: immunoSEQ multiplex PCR; TCRdb lists only in-frame clones, some missing. The data contain around 67,000 clones, about 60% of them singletons. As regards this clone: The antigen is not known.

Unrecorded immune exposure was likely among donors, who were nominally healthy when sampled. The chain combines TRBV4-1 with TRBJ1-1; D not resolved. The sequenced sample was PBMCs. This TCR came from a woman aged 50 to 65 in good health and CMV-seronegative. CDR3 in amino acids: CASSREPGLEAFF. In DNA form, the CDR3 reads TGCGCCAGCAGCCGAGAACCGGGTCTTGAAGCTTTCTTT.